The 6 T cell receptor beta chains below come from one sample, sequenced in a study of T cell repertoires in cytomegalovirus infection. TCRdb fed the reads into MiXCR, producing one record per CDR3 protein. Among about 920,000 distinct CDR3 sequences, 30% to 40% were seen once, and the ten largest hold 13%. These receptors are not linked to any known antigen. The sample consisted of cultured CD8+ T cells from PBMCs, taken from culture after CMV antigen stimulation. These receptors all come from a human donor in good health (CMV status not recorded). Some clones in this sample may be carry-over from other donors' samples.

This clonotype was seen a few times. CDR3 bases: TGTGCCACTTTAATCGACAGCACCTACAATGAGCAGTTCTTC. It translates to CATLIDSTYNEQFF. The rearrangement links TRBV6-2 or TRBV6-3 to TRBJ2-1; weak D call: TRBD1 (5 bases). Germline V lookup: CDR1 MNHEY, CDR2 SVGEGT. The CDR3 has 14 amino acids. V dropped 10 bases and J dropped 2 bases, with 15 bases sitting between them.

This chain links TRBV5-6 with TRBJ1-1; weak D call: TRBD1 (5 bases). The CDR3 extends over 17 amino acids. Germline loops: CDR1 SGHDT, CDR2 YYEEEE. Between the trimmed V and J ends, which lost 0 bases and 4 bases, there was a span of 19 bases. CDR3 DNA: TGTGCCAGCAGCTTGGTGTCGAGTGGGGACGCTGGCACTGAAGCTTTCTTT. It translates to CASSLVSSGDAGTEAFF.

This chain links TRBV2 with TRBJ1-2; TRBD1 matches at 9 bases. Germline CDR1 reads SNHLY; CDR2 reads FYNNEI. The V segment lost 6 bases and the J segment 2 bases; nucleotides outside the gene matches: 16. The CDR3 totals 18 residues. The CDR3 DNA sequence: TGTGCCAGCAGAGACACAGGGGGCGATGCCCCTTTGAACTATGGCTACACCTTC. It codes for CASRDTGGDAPLNYGYTF.

The rearrangement uses TRBV2 and TRBJ1-5, with D unclear. The ends were cut back, 0 bases at V and 4 bases at J, with 13 bases in the middle. This CDR3 is 16 amino acids long. Per the germline V gene, CDR1 is SNHLY and CDR2 is FYNNEI. CDR3 region: CASSEASWVTNQPQHF. In DNA form, the CDR3 reads TGTGCCAGCAGTGAAGCGAGCTGGGTAACAAATCAGCCCCAGCATTTT.

A few counts support this clonotype. The chain employs TRBV29-1 and TRBJ2-2; the match to TRBD1 covers 7 bases. With V trimmed by 4 bases and J by 2 bases, 4 bases remained unmatched. CDR1 and CDR2 (germline): SQVTM, ANQGSEA. The CDR3 is made up of 14 amino acids. CDR3 coding DNA: TGCAGCGTTGCCCGGGACAGCAACACCGGGGAGCTGTTTTTT. Amino acids: CSVARDSNTGELFF.

This clonotype was seen more than once but under ten times. The chain employs TRBV7-9 and TRBJ2-3; D unclear. The CDR3 loop spans 13 amino acids. Germline lookup yields CDR1 SEHNR and CDR2 FQNEAQ (reference sequence). Trimming took off 5 bases at V and 5 bases at J, with 11 bases between the two ends. The CDR3 DNA reads TGTGCCAGCAGCCCCCCCAACGAAGATACGCAGTATTTT. Translating gives CASSPPNEDTQYF.